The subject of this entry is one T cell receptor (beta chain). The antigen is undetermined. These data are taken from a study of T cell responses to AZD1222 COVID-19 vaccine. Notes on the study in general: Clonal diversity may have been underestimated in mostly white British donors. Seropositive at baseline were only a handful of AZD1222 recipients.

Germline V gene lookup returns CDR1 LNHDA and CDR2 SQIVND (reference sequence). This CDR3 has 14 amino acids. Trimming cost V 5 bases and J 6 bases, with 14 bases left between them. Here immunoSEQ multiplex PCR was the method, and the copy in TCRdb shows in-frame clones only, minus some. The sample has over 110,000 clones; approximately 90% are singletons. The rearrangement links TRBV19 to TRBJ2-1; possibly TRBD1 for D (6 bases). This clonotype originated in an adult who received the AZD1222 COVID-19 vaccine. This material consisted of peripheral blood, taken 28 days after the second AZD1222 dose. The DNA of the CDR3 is TGTGCCAGTAGTGTACAGGGTCGGGTCAATGAGCAGTTCTTC. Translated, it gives CASSVQGRVNEQFF.